This T cell receptor beta chain was sequenced in a study of T cells in localized non-small cell lung cancer. Study-level findings and limits: Of the top 100 tumor clones, median roughly 60 were in adjacent lung, 25 to 30 among its top 100.

Per germline, CDR1 SGHNT and CDR2 YENEEA. The V and J ends lost 3 bases and 7 bases, in that order; junction bases with no gene match: 9. This CDR3 spans 15 amino acids. This clone was seen only a few times. The antigen is unknown. Sequencing was performed with immunoSEQ multiplex PCR; in TCRdb, only in-frame clones are kept and a portion is missing. This sample has roughly 3,800 clones; around 30% occur once, and the top ten carry roughly 20%. This receptor was identified in a male donor at least 60 years old with stage III lung adenocarcinoma. The material was lung tumor tissue, obtained before any cancer treatment. The genes are TRBV11-3 and TRBJ2-3; TRBD2 matches 8 bases. Here the CDR3 DNA reads TGTGCCAGCAGCTTCCCGGGACTAGGGCTTAATACGCAGTATTTT. Its translation: CASSFPGLGLNTQYF.